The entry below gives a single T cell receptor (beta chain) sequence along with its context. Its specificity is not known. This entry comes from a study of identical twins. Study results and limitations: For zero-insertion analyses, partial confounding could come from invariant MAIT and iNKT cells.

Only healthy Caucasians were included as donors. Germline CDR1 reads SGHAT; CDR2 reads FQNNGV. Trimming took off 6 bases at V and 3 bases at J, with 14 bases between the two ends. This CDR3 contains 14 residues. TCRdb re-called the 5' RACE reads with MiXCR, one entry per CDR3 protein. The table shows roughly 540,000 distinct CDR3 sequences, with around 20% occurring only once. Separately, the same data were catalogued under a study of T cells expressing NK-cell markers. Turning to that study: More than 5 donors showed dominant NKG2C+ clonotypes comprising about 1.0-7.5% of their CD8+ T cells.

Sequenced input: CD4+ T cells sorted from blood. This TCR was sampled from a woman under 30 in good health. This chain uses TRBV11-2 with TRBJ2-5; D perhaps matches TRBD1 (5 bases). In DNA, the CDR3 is TGTGCCAGCAGGCATTCAGGGATGGAAGAGACCCAGTACTTC. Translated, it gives CASRHSGMEETQYF.